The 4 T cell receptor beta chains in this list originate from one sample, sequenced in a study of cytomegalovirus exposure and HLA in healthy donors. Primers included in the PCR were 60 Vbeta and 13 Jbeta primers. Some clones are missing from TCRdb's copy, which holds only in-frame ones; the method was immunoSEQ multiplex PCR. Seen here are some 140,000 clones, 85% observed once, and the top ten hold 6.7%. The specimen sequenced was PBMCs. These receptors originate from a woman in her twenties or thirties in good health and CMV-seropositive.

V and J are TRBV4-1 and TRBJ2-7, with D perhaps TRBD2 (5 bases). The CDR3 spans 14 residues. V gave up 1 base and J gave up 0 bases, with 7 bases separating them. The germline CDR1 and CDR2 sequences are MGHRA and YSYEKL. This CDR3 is CASSQGEGSYEQYF. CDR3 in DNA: TGCGCCAGCAGCCAAGGAGAGGGCTCCTACGAGCAGTACTTC.

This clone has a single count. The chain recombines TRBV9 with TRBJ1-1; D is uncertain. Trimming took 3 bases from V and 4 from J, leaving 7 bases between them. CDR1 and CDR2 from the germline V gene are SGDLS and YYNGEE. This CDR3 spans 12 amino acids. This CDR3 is CASSEGGTEAFF. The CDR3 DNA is TGTGCCAGCAGCGAAGGAGGCACTGAAGCTTTCTTT.

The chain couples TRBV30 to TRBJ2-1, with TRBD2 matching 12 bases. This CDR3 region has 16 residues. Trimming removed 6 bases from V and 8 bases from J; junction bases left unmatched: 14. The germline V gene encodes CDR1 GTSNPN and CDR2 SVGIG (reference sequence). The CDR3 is CACLPPLAGGRDEQFF. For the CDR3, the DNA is TGTGCCTGTCTCCCACCCCTAGCGGGGGGGCGCGATGAGCAGTTCTTC.

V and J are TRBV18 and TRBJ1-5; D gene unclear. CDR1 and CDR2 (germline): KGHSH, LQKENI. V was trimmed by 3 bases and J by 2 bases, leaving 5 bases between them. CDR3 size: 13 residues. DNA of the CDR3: TGTGCCAGCTCACCCGGGGGCAATCAGCCCCAGCATTTT. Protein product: CASSPGGNQPQHF.